This TCR beta chain was identified in a study of T cells in Graves' hyperthyroidism and ophthalmopathy. V shed 5 bases and J shed 1 base, with 10 bases lying between them. The CDR3 is made up of 14 amino acids. Germline lookup yields CDR1 MNHEY and CDR2 SVGEGT. This clonotype was seen only a few times. Using RNA transcripts as the source, TCR beta CDR3 regions were amplified. Primed by the HTBI set, a first-round RT-PCR was run on the TCR CDR3. TCRdb analysed the multiplex PCR reads with MiXCR anew, one entry per CDR3 protein. The sample yields roughly 600,000 distinct CDR3 sequences, 14% seen once. The TCR comes from a woman in her forties or fifties with Graves' ophthalmopathy. Sequenced input: blood. V is TRBV6-2 or TRBV6-3 and J is TRBJ2-3; D remains unclear. CDR3 amino acids: CASSPLVGTDTQYF. CDR3 bases: TGTGCCAGCAGTCCTCTTGTTGGCACAGATACGCAGTATTTT.